A single sample gave rise to the 7 T cell receptor beta chains below, sequenced in a study of T-cell memory formation after mild COVID-19. One entry per CDR3 protein results from TCRdb running MiXCR on the 5' RACE reads. The data hold some 86,000 distinct CDR3 sequences, with about 23% observed a single time. Sequenced: PBMCs or a T cell subset sorted from them (not recorded which). These receptors all stem from a man between 18 and 29 years old who had mild COVID-19 (a few samples of this study predate the infection). Cell type and time point are not known.

The chain joins TRBV13 to TRBJ2-2; D is unclear. Germline lookup yields CDR1 PRHDT and CDR2 FYEKMQ (reference sequence). This CDR3 comprises 15 residues. Trimming took off 1 base at V and 6 bases at J, with 12 bases between the two ends. In nucleotides, the CDR3 is TGTGCCAGCAGCTTAGTGTCCCCCCGGTCCGGGGAGCTGTTTTTT. It translates to CASSLVSPRSGELFF.

The chain is built from TRBV7-9 and TRBJ2-5, with D tentatively TRBD2 (7 bases). Germline V lookup: CDR1 SEHNR, CDR2 FQNEAQ (reference sequence). The CDR3 runs 14 residues. The V end was cut by 6 bases, the J end by 2 bases, with 13 bases between. The CDR3 DNA is TGTGCCAGCAGTATCGGGGGGCCGCAAGAGACCCAGTACTTC. Translated: CASSIGGPQETQYF.

A remark on this clonotype: Germline is not matched at one junction end, which may reflect a read error. The chain recombines TRBV5-1 with TRBJ1-6, with 8 bases aligning to TRBD1. Germline V gives CDR1 SGHRS, CDR2 YFSETQ. This CDR3 has 14 residues. The CDR3 protein is CASTLTGANSPLHF. CDR3 nucleotides: TGCGCCAGCACCTTGACAGGGGCGAATTCACCCCTCCACTTT.

This chain links TRBV7-8 with TRBJ2-5; D is possibly TRBD2 (5 bases). V lost 5 bases to trimming and J lost 2 bases, with 18 bases between them. CDR1 and CDR2 (germline): SGHVS, FQNEAQ. The CDR3 totals 16 residues. CDR3 sequence (DNA): TGTGCCAGCAGCAGGGTATGGGTCCCGGGGCAAGAGACCCAGTACTTC. Translated: CASSRVWVPGQETQYF.

This clonotype was found a few times. The J gene is TRBJ1-2, the V gene TRBV12-3 or TRBV12-4; D is uncertain. V lost 8 bases and J lost 7, with 11 bases in between. There are 11 residues in the CDR3. The CDR3 DNA reads as TGTGCCAGCGCCCGGGGATTTGGCTACACCTTC. Its translation: CASARGFGYTF.

This clonotype turned up a few times. V usage is TRBV9 and J usage is TRBJ2-1; TRBD1 aligns across 7 bases. The CDR3 covers 14 residues. Germline lookup yields CDR1 SGDLS and CDR2 YYNGEE. The J segment lost 7 bases and the V segment lost 4 bases, leaving 8 bases of the junction unmatched. The CDR3 protein is CASSLTGSPNEQFF. The CDR3, as DNA: TGTGCCAGCAGCCTGACAGGGTCCCCAAATGAGCAGTTCTTC.

This clonotype was counted only a few times. The chain carries TRBV6-1 and TRBJ2-7; no firm D call. The CDR3 sequence is 12 residues long. Trimming took off 7 bases at V and 4 bases at J, with 11 bases between the two ends. Germline CDR1 reads MNHNS; CDR2 reads SASEGT. CDR3 DNA sequence: TGTGCCAGCAAGGGCCAGACTTACGAGCAGTACGTC. Translated: CASKGQTYEQYV.